The subject of this entry is one TCR beta chain. These data come from a study of blood T cell repertoires in COVID-19. Study-wide context: Researchers got acute and convalescent COVID-19 samples from the United States, Italy and Spain.

Original handling: Amplification from reference gene primers served as the basis for estimated nucleated cell counts. Assay: immunoSEQ multiplex PCR; the TCRdb copy retains only in-frame clones and omits some. V and J calls and clone size come straight from that table; D and trimming were deduced from the DNA. The data contain about 51,000 clones, roughly 84% of them singletons. V shed 1 base and J 1 base; nucleotides not matched to a gene: 8. The CDR3 covers 19 residues. Per the germline V gene, CDR1 is SGHVS and CDR2 is FQNEAQ. Material for sequencing was peripheral blood. The receptor comes from a man older than 75 with active COVID-19. This chain joins TRBV7-8 and TRBJ1-6; TRBD1 matches at 9 bases. The CDR3 loop reads CASSLDTGTGTSYNSPLHF. CDR3 coding DNA: TGTGCCAGCAGCTTAGACACGGGGACAGGGACTTCCTATAATTCACCCCTCCACTTT.